This is a list of T cell receptor beta chains from one sample in a study of early T cells in non-severe SARS-CoV-2 infection. In TCRdb, the 5' RACE reads were re-called with MiXCR into one record per CDR3 protein. Of some 80,000 distinct CDR3 sequences listed, around 9.3% were seen once; the top ten hold over 7.5%. The starting material was whole blood, obtained at baseline. The receptors originated from an adult who was a healthcare worker with PCR-confirmed SARS-CoV-2 infection or an uninfected control (not recorded which). CDR3s include the opening cysteine and the closing phenylalanine or tryptophan. The D gene is left open where the match is weak. Size tells how often a clone was seen (once, few, many) or the class of an expanded clone, and some rows leave it out.

clone_size: few
d_call: -
j_call: TRBJ2-6
v_call: TRBV21-1
cdr3_aa: CASMGAGANVLTF
cdr3_nt: TGTGCCAGCATGGGGGCTGGGGCCAACGTCCTGACTTTC

clone_size: medium-sized
d_call: -
j_call: TRBJ2-7
v_call: TRBV18
cdr3_aa: CASSEEDGTSSYEQYF
cdr3_nt: TGTGCCAGCTCCGAGGAAGACGGGACCTCCTCCTACGAGCAGTACTTC

clone_size: -
d_call: -
j_call: TRBJ1-1
v_call: TRBV6-2/TRBV6-3
cdr3_aa: CASSYGRLNTEAFF
cdr3_nt: TGTGCCAGCAGTTACGGACGGCTGAACACTGAAGCTTTCTTT

clone_size: -
d_call: -
j_call: TRBJ2-7
v_call: TRBV28
cdr3_aa: CASSLAGNYEQYF
cdr3_nt: TGTGCCAGCAGTTTGGCGGGGAACTACGAGCAGTACTTC

clone_size: -
d_call: -
j_call: TRBJ2-2
v_call: TRBV30
cdr3_aa: CAWSVQRPNTGELFF
cdr3_nt: TGTGCCTGGAGTGTCCAGCGACCGAACACCGGGGAGCTGTTTTTT

clone_size: many
d_call: TRBD2
j_call: TRBJ2-3
v_call: TRBV10-3
cdr3_aa: CAIRAAGGPDTQYF
cdr3_nt: TGTGCCATTAGGGCGGCGGGAGGGCCAGATACGCAGTATTTT

clone_size: many
d_call: TRBD1
j_call: TRBJ1-3
v_call: TRBV29-1
cdr3_aa: CSARTGSSGNTIYF
cdr3_nt: TGCAGCGCCCGGACAGGGTCCTCTGGAAACACCATATATTTT

clone_size: few
d_call: TRBD2
j_call: TRBJ2-5
v_call: TRBV5-1
cdr3_aa: CASSLEASGSQETQYF
cdr3_nt: TGCGCCAGCAGCTTGGAGGCTAGCGGGAGCCAAGAGACCCAGTACTTC

clone_size: few
d_call: -
j_call: TRBJ2-7
v_call: TRBV5-4
cdr3_aa: CASSLDWGYEQYF
cdr3_nt: TGTGCCAGCAGCTTGGATTGGGGCTACGAGCAGTACTTC

clone_size: -
d_call: -
j_call: TRBJ2-1
v_call: TRBV5-4
cdr3_aa: CASSLITSYNEQFF
cdr3_nt: TGTGCCAGCAGCTTGATAACCTCCTACAATGAGCAGTTCTTC

clone_size: medium-sized
d_call: TRBD2
j_call: TRBJ2-7
v_call: TRBV7-9
cdr3_aa: CASSPGSGRSYEQYF
cdr3_nt: TGTGCCAGCAGCCCCGGAAGCGGGAGGTCCTACGAGCAGTACTTC

clone_size: -
d_call: -
j_call: TRBJ2-3
v_call: TRBV5-1
cdr3_aa: CASSLVSDTQYF
cdr3_nt: TGCGCCAGCAGCTTGGTGTCAGATACGCAGTATTTT

clone_size: few
d_call: TRBD2
j_call: TRBJ2-1
v_call: TRBV5-1
cdr3_aa: CASSREGERYNEQFF
cdr3_nt: TGCGCCAGCAGCAGGGAGGGCGAACGTTACAATGAGCAGTTCTTC

clone_size: few
d_call: TRBD2
j_call: TRBJ2-1
v_call: TRBV7-9
cdr3_aa: CASSPRGGRENEQFF
cdr3_nt: TGTGCCAGCAGCCCCCGGGGGGGGCGGGAGAATGAGCAGTTCTTC

clone_size: -
d_call: TRBD2
j_call: TRBJ2-7
v_call: TRBV30
cdr3_aa: CAWRRLAENQQEQYF
cdr3_nt: TGTGCCTGGAGACGACTAGCGGAGAATCAACAGGAGCAGTACTTC

clone_size: -
d_call: -
j_call: TRBJ2-1
v_call: TRBV4-2
cdr3_aa: CASSQSMGGLGFF
cdr3_nt: TGTGCCAGCAGCCAATCAATGGGCGGGCTAGGCTTCTTC

clone_size: -
d_call: -
j_call: TRBJ2-3
v_call: TRBV3-1
cdr3_aa: CASSQDGTPTDTQYF
cdr3_nt: TGTGCCAGCAGCCAAGATGGGACTCCCACAGATACGCAGTATTTT

clone_size: -
d_call: -
j_call: TRBJ2-1
v_call: TRBV3-1
cdr3_aa: CASSPKSGGFKFF
cdr3_nt: TGTGCCAGCAGCCCAAAGTCCGGAGGCTTCAAATTCTTC

clone_size: medium-sized
d_call: -
j_call: TRBJ2-1
v_call: TRBV6-2/TRBV6-3
cdr3_aa: CASSLLTEQFF
cdr3_nt: TGTGCCAGCAGTCTCCTCACTGAGCAGTTCTTC

clone_size: -
d_call: TRBD1
j_call: TRBJ1-1
v_call: TRBV6-1
cdr3_aa: CASRVSDRVNTEAFF
cdr3_nt: TGTGCCAGCAGGGTCTCGGACAGGGTTAACACTGAAGCTTTCTTT

clone_size: few
d_call: -
j_call: TRBJ2-3
v_call: TRBV4-1
cdr3_aa: CASSQVLSGTDTQYF
cdr3_nt: TGCGCCAGCAGCCAGGTCCTCTCGGGGACAGATACGCAGTATTTT

clone_size: -
d_call: TRBD2
j_call: TRBJ2-5
v_call: TRBV20-1
cdr3_aa: CSARGALAAQETQYF
cdr3_nt: TGCAGTGCTAGAGGGGCTCTAGCGGCGCAAGAGACCCAGTACTTC